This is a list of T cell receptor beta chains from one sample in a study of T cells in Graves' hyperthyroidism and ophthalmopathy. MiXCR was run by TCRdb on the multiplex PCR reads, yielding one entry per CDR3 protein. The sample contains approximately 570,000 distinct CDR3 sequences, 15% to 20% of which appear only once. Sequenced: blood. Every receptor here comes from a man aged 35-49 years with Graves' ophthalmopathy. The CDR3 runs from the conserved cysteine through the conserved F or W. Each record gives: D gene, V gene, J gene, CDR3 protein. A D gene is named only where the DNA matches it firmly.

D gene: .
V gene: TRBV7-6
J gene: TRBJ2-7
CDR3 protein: CASTTHEGGRYEQYF

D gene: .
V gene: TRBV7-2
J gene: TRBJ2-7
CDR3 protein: CASSLVSLSYEQYF

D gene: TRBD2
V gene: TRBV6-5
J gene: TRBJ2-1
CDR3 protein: CASSYRTSGPPVEQFF

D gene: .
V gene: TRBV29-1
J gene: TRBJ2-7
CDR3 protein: CSGGPGGKWSEQYF

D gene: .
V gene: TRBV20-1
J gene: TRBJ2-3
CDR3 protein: CSARGGWGPTDTQYF

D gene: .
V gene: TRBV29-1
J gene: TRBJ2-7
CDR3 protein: CSVMDRGYEQYF

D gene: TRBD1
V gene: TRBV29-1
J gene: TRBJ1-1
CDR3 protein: CSVTGYTEAFF

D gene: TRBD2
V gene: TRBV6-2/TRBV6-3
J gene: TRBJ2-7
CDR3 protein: CASSSHLAGSSYEQYF

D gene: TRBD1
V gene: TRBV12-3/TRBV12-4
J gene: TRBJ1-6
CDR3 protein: CASNRDSYNSPLHF

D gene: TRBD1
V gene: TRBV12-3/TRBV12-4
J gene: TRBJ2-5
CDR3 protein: CASSLGDRGRGETRYF

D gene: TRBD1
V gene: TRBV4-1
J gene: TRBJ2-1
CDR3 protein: CASSPPTNRGPYNEQFF

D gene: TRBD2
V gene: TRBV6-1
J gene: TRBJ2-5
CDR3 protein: CASSPRGTSRETQYF

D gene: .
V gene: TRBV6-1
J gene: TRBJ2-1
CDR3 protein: CASSEREDPPNEQFF

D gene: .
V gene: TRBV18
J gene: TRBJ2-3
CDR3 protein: CASSPPTVTDTQYF

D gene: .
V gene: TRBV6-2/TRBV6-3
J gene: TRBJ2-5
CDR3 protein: CASSFTDSQETQYF

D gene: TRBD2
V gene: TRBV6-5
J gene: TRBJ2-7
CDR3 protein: CASSYVGSERGAYEQYF

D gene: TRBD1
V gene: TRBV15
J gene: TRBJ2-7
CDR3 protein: CATMGRQGHEQYF

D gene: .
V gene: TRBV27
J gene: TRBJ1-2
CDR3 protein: CASSATGMSGYTF

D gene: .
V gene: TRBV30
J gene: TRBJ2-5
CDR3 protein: CAWSVQGETQYF

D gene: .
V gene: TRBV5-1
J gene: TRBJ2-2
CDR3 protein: CASSLEALTILINTGELFF

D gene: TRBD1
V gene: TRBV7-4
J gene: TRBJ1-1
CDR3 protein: CASSLGQVWTEAFF

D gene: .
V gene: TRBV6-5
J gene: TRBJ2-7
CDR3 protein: CASKSHFPGKVGEQYF

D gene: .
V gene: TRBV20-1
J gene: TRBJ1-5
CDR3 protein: CSATNREYSNQPQHF

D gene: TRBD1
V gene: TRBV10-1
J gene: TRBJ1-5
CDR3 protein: CASSGDSYQPQHF

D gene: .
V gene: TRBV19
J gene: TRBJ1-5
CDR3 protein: CASSPPWGHSPFNQPQHF

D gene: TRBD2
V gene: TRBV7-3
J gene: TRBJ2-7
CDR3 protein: CASSLSAGGGYEQYF

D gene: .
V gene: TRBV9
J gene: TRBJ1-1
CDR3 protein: CASSAPQGNTEAFF

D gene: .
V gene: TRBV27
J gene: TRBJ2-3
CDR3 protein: CASSLAFGWSDTQYF

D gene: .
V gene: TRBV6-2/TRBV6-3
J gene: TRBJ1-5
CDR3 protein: CASSPDGQKNQPQHF

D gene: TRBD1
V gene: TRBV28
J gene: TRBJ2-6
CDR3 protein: CASSTTGQEALGANVLTF

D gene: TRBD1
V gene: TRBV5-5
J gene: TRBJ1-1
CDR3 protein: CASRGPGGNTEAFF

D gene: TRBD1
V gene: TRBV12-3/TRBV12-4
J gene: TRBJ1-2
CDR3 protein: CASSLVTGGIGYTF

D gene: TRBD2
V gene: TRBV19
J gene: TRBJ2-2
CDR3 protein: CASSVLAGATGELFF

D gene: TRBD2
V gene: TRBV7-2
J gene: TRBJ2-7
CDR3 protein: CASSQGGLAVQSYEQYF

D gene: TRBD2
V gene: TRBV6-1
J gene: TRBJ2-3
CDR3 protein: CASRAGTSGATDTQYF

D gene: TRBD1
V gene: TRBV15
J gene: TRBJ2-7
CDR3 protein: CATSRAGTGGNEQYF

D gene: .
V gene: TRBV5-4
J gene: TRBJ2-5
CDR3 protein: CASSPRGPRKTQYF